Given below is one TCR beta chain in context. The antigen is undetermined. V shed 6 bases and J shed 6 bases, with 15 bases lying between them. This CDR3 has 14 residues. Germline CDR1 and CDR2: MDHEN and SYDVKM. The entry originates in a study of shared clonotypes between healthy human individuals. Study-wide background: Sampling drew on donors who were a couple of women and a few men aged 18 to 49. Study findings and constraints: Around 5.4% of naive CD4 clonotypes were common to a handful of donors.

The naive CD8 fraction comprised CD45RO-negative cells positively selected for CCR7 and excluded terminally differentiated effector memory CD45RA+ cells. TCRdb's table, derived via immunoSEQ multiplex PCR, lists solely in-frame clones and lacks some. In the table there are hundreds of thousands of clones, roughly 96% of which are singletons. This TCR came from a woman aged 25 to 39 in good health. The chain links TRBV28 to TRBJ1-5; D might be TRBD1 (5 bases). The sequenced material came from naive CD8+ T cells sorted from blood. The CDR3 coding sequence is TGTGCCAGCAGCTCTTCCGGGGGGGTTCAGCCCCAGCATTTT. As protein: CASSSSGGVQPQHF.